This entry features one TCR beta chain sequence. Its target antigen remains unknown. No much larger clone is present one base from it, and per-base qualities are unavailable. The time point label, read with the paper, signifies: baseline before first vaccination. Vaccinee samples were obtained from the UK trials COV001 and COV002, which included a single-blind randomized controlled phase 2/3 trial of AZD1222 (ChAdOx1 nCoV-19) in healthy adults. For TCRbeta chain sequencing, PBMC samples were collected from trial participants at day 0 and at day 28 after the second dose. For this chain, trimming is 4 bases at the V end and 0 bases at the J end, and the number of junction bases without a gene match is 4. From the cysteine through the phenylalanine, the CDR3 covers 16 amino acids. CDR3 DNA only is kept here, 48 bases in frame from base 1. The germline V gene encodes CDR1 MDHEN and CDR2 SYDVKM. The CDR3 regions of human TCRbeta chains were analyzed by immunosequencing. As for the original processing: TCRs in the repertoires were matched against a reference library of SARS-CoV-2-specific TCRs that had been generated with the MIRA antigen-specificity platform. Breadth was defined as the fraction of unique TCRs that were SARS-CoV-2-associated, and depth was defined as the fraction of total T cells that were SARS-CoV-2-associated. Using the MIRA data, each spike-specific TCR was assigned both to the spike region to which the TCR was reactive and to a CD4 or CD8 class. Log10-transformed breadth and depth values were compared by one-way ANOVA with Sidak's multiple comparisons tests. Imported from immuneACCESS, the table was reduced by TCRdb to in-frame sequences with V and J called. These copies leave out some clones; in studies compared against another copy, an unresolved V gene accounts for under half, and the cause of the remainder is not known. For V, J and clone size, that table is used; D and trimming come from the DNA. This sample has under 100,000 clones in its table, and around nine tenths of those were observed once. Roughly 3% of the sample is taken by the ten largest.

This entry comes from a study of T cell responses to AZD1222 COVID-19 vaccine (dated by TCRdb to the early 2020s). With regard to the full study: Because spike-specific TCR depth and breadth did not differ between the two schedules, AZD1222 recipients who got a second dose at roughly 4 weeks were pooled with those who got a second dose at roughly 12 weeks. Enrollment into the trials was organized by age into subgroups of 18-55, 56-69 and 70-plus years, and those subgroups contained roughly 140, 27 and 60 TCR-sequenced participants, respectively. TCR sequencing was performed for more than 230 trial participants, of whom some 200 were given two doses of AZD1222 and about 25 were given two doses of MenACWY control vaccine.

Beyond this particular receptor, the publication reports: CD4 TCRs associated with the vaccine covered the entire spike protein, and the dominant responses were in regions 160-218 and 743-854. Participants were mostly white British, with more females than males. The authors suggested clonal diversity may have been underestimated. Reportedly, close to half of the unique spike-specific TCRs recognized epitopes lying outside the regions that are mutated in the B.1.351 and B.1.1.7 variants. Conclusions about previously exposed vaccinees were limited because only six AZD1222 recipients were SARS-CoV-2 seropositive at baseline. After two AZD1222 doses, both the breadth and the depth of spike-specific TCRs were significantly higher than at day 0 and than in MenACWY recipients. In the small 56-69-year group, the increase in depth fell short of significance, most likely because of low power. Because no day 14 peak-response samples were available, the repertoires could be characterized only after the peak T cell response.

This clonotype was sampled from an adult in good health. This material consisted of peripheral blood, taken on day 0 of AZD1222 vaccination. The sequence is built from TRBV28 and TRBJ1-4, with 8 middle bases fitting TRBD1. The CDR3 region has the sequence CASSSPGGATNEKLFF. The nucleotide sequence reads as follows: TGTGCCAGCAGTTCCCCAGGGGGCGCAACTAATGAAAAACTGTTTTTT.